Each of the 13 T cell receptor beta chains below was sequenced from the same sample in a study of blood T cell repertoires in COVID-19. Sequencing was performed with immunoSEQ multiplex PCR; in TCRdb, only in-frame clones are kept and a portion is missing. The repertoire holds about 50,000 clones, with around 80% as singletons. The sample taken for sequencing was peripheral blood. The receptors were gathered from a man in his 70s with acute or convalescent COVID-19.

The chain carries TRBV10-3 and TRBJ1-1; no clear D. CDR3 size: 14 residues. V lost 6 bases and J lost 1, with 12 bases in between. Germline V gene data show CDR1 as ENHRY and CDR2 as SYGVKD. CDR3 bases: TGTGCCATCAGCCCGACCGAGCGGAACACTGAAGCTTTCTTT. It specifies CAISPTERNTEAFF.

V is TRBV6-6 and J is TRBJ1-6; 9 positions match TRBD1. Trimming took 7 bases from V and 5 from J; bases not matched to a gene: 9. Germline V CDR1 and CDR2: MNHNY, SVGAGI (reference sequence). This CDR3 is built from 16 residues. CDR3 residues: CASTQTGTGNNSPLHF. CDR3 coding DNA: TGTGCCAGCACCCAGACCGGGACAGGGAATAATTCACCCCTCCACTTT.

This chain connects TRBV5-6 to TRBJ2-3; D not certain. Germline V gene data show CDR1 as SGHDT and CDR2 as YYEEEE. CDR3 length equals 14 residues. Trimming pared 3 bases from V and 2 bases from J, leaving 10 bases between. CDR3 sequence: CASSYYGVTDTQYF. In nucleotides, the CDR3 is TGTGCCAGCAGCTATTACGGAGTCACAGATACGCAGTATTTT.

The chain has TRBV10-3 and TRBJ2-7; TRBD1 might be the D (5 bases). The germline gives CDR1 ENHRY, CDR2 SYGVKD. This CDR3 is 16 amino acids long. Trimming pared 3 bases from V and 1 base from J, leaving 16 bases between. CDR3 DNA sequence: TGTGCCATCAGTGAAGTTTGGCAGGGTCGGTCCTACGAGCAGTACTTC. It translates to CAISEVWQGRSYEQYF.

This chain connects TRBV7-8 to TRBJ1-1, with D possibly matching TRBD1 (5 bases). The CDR3 is made up of 14 amino acids. Germline V gives CDR1 SGHVS, CDR2 FQNEAQ. V dropped 7 bases and J dropped 3 bases, with 15 bases sitting between them. CDR3 in amino acids: CASNPPGLDTEAFF. For the CDR3, the DNA is TGTGCCAGCAACCCTCCAGGGTTGGACACTGAAGCTTTCTTT.

V usage is TRBV7-2 and J usage is TRBJ2-5, with a tentative D call TRBD2 (6 bases). The length of the CDR3 is 14 residues. With 3 bases removed from V and 4 bases from J, the gap between germline ends came to 12 bases. CDR1 and CDR2 from the germline V gene are SGHTA and FQGNSA. CDR3 sequence: CASSFSGGAETQYF. The CDR3, as DNA: TGTGCCAGCAGCTTCTCCGGCGGGGCAGAGACCCAGTACTTC. The full variable domain, completed using reference TRBV7-2 and TRBJ2-5, is GAGVSQSPSNKVTEKGKDVELRCDPISGHTALYWYRQSLGQGLEFLIYFQGNSAPDKSGLPSDRFSAERTGGSVSTLTIQRTQQEDSAVYLCASSFSGGAETQYFGPGTRLLVL.

The V and J genes are TRBV7-8 and TRBJ2-1; D is possibly TRBD2 (6 bases). This CDR3 is built from 16 residues. V lost 6 bases, J lost 1 base, and 16 bases lay in between. CDR1 is SGHVS, CDR2 FQNEAQ, per germline. Here the CDR3 reads CASRRGTSPSYNEQFF. The CDR3 bases are TGTGCCAGCAGGCGCGGGACCTCCCCTTCCTACAATGAGCAGTTCTTC.

This clone is a singleton in its sample. The chain carries TRBV27 and TRBJ1-6; a weak D match, TRBD1 (6 bases). V gave up 3 bases and J gave up 7 bases, with 13 bases separating them. Germline V gene lookup returns CDR1 MNHEY and CDR2 SMNVEV (reference sequence). The CDR3 has 15 residues. CDR3 DNA sequence: TGTGCCAGCAGTTTCACGACAGGTGCGAATTCACCCCTCCACTTT. Translated: CASSFTTGANSPLHF.

In its sample, this clone was seen once. V and J are TRBV11-3 and TRBJ2-2, with D uncertain. Per germline, CDR1 SGHNT and CDR2 YENEEA. V was clipped by 1 base and J by 1 base, with 4 bases between them. The length of the CDR3 is 14 residues. The CDR3 nucleotides are TGTGCCAGCAGCTTAGCACAGAACACCGGGGAGCTGTTTTTT. Residues: CASSLAQNTGELFF.

The gene calls are TRBV28 and TRBJ1-2; maybe TRBD1 (5 bases). Germline CDR1 MDHEN, CDR2 SYDVKM. This CDR3 has 12 residues. The V end was cut by 8 bases, the J end by 4 bases, with 11 bases between. CDR3 sequence reads: CASGQGSYGYTF. CDR3 sequence (DNA): TGTGCCAGCGGGCAGGGTTCCTATGGCTACACCTTC.

This chain uses TRBV6-6 with TRBJ2-7; 7 nucleotides match TRBD1. The CDR3 covers 15 residues. Germline values: CDR1 MNHNY, CDR2 SVGAGI (reference sequence). Trimming cost V 5 bases and J 6 bases; bases outside gene matches: 13. CDR3: CASSNSNRGAGEQYF. CDR3 coding DNA: TGTGCCAGCAGTAATTCAAACAGGGGCGCGGGCGAGCAGTACTTC.

J is TRBJ2-2 and V is TRBV19; 11 bases line up with TRBD1. CDR1 is LNHDA, CDR2 SQIVND, per germline (reference sequence). V trimming: 7 bases; J trimming: 5 bases; junction bases outside the gene matches: 6. CDR3 length: 15 residues. CDR3 protein: CASKPDRGRTGELFF. The CDR3 DNA reads TGTGCCAGTAAGCCGGACAGGGGGCGAACCGGGGAGCTGTTTTTT.

The chain employs TRBV10-1 and TRBJ1-6; possible D gene TRBD1, 6 bases. The germline gives CDR1 WNHNN, CDR2 SYGVQD (reference sequence). V was trimmed by 6 bases and J by 0 bases, leaving 21 bases between them. The CDR3 covers 19 residues. CDR3 nucleotides: TGCGCCAGCAGCCTAAGGACAGTCAGCAAAAGCTCCTATAATTCACCCCTCCACTTT. This codes for CASSLRTVSKSSYNSPLHF.